In this sample, the clone carrying this TCR beta chain turned up many times. Antigen unknown. The data were obtained in a study of T cell repertoires in cytomegalovirus infection. Study as a whole: Peptides in the study included HLA-C-restricted and HLA-B-restricted CMV epitopes. Indicated by public TCR beta signatures were CMV infection and matching HLA type. Study-level results: Summed frequency of shared TCR beta families picked out CMV carriers who also had the relevant HLA. Across the ex vivo response, the dominant clonotypes were HLA-C-restricted CMV-specific TCR beta clonotypes.

TCRdb re-called the reads with MiXCR, one entry per CDR3 protein. The sample yields approximately 990,000 distinct CDR3 sequences, roughly 30% seen once. The sequences come from cultured CD8+ T cells from PBMCs, collected from culture after CMV antigen stimulation. The receptor comes from a human donor in good health (CMV status not recorded). Some clones in this sample may be carry-over from other donors' samples.

CDR3 loop: CASSLTGGVSPLHF. The DNA of the CDR3 is TGTGCCAGCAGTTTAACAGGGGGCGTTTCACCCCTCCACTTT. The rearrangement uses TRBV12-3 or TRBV12-4 and TRBJ1-6; 9 bases map to TRBD1. The CDR3 loop spans 14 amino acids. Trimming removed 2 bases from V and 9 bases from J; junction bases left unmatched: 2.